A selection of T cell receptor beta chains follows, all from one sample in a study of T-cell memory formation after mild COVID-19. TCRdb called the 5' RACE reads again in MiXCR, with one record for every CDR3 protein. The sample contains roughly 180,000 distinct CDR3 sequences, less than 20% of which appear only once. Sequenced sample: PBMCs or a T cell subset sorted from them (not recorded which). These receptors all come from a young man who had mild COVID-19 (a few samples of this study predate the infection). Cell type and time point are not known. Each CDR3 is given with its conserved first and last residue. The D gene is left open where the match is weak.

J gene: TRBJ2-5; V gene: TRBV7-3; D gene: TRBD2; CDR3 protein: CASSLKRGDHQETQYF
J gene: TRBJ2-1; V gene: TRBV5-1; D gene: .; CDR3 protein: CASSLVGEPYNEQFF
J gene: TRBJ2-1; V gene: TRBV11-1; D gene: .; CDR3 protein: CASSPGQLNEQFF
J gene: TRBJ1-4; V gene: TRBV5-1; D gene: .; CDR3 protein: CASSSEEKLFF
J gene: TRBJ2-5; V gene: TRBV7-8; D gene: TRBD1; CDR3 protein: CASSPQGASETQYF
J gene: TRBJ2-1; V gene: TRBV7-9; D gene: .; CDR3 protein: CASSLYAGAREQFF
J gene: TRBJ1-1; V gene: TRBV6-5; D gene: TRBD1; CDR3 protein: CASSHPGQGAFF
J gene: TRBJ1-1; V gene: TRBV27; D gene: TRBD1; CDR3 protein: CASSLRQGAVAFF
J gene: TRBJ1-2; V gene: TRBV2; D gene: .; CDR3 protein: CASSEPRETYGYTF
J gene: TRBJ1-5; V gene: TRBV5-1; D gene: .; CDR3 protein: CASSLAPGGNQPQHF
J gene: TRBJ1-1; V gene: TRBV6-2/TRBV6-3; D gene: .; CDR3 protein: CASSFIQNTEAFF
J gene: TRBJ2-3; V gene: TRBV9; D gene: TRBD2; CDR3 protein: CASSVGAGRPDTQYF
J gene: TRBJ2-5; V gene: TRBV10-3; D gene: TRBD1; CDR3 protein: CAIRGQERWETQYF
J gene: TRBJ1-5; V gene: TRBV7-8; D gene: .; CDR3 protein: CASSLEPGRNQPQHF
J gene: TRBJ2-3; V gene: TRBV24-1; D gene: .; CDR3 protein: CATASGTVVDTQYF
J gene: TRBJ1-1; V gene: TRBV6-2/TRBV6-3; D gene: .; CDR3 protein: CASSYSFGLAPAFF
J gene: TRBJ2-2; V gene: TRBV24-1; D gene: TRBD1; CDR3 protein: CATSGPRTAGGLSGELFF
J gene: TRBJ2-3; V gene: TRBV24-1; D gene: TRBD1; CDR3 protein: CATSDLRGPDTQYF
J gene: TRBJ1-2; V gene: TRBV7-9; D gene: .; CDR3 protein: CASSANSGAGYTF
J gene: TRBJ1-1; V gene: TRBV6-5; D gene: .; CDR3 protein: CASTPGLLNTEAFF
J gene: TRBJ2-5; V gene: TRBV27; D gene: .; CDR3 protein: CASSLLGGIKETQYF
J gene: TRBJ2-2; V gene: TRBV6-5; D gene: .; CDR3 protein: CASSYSELNTGELFF
J gene: TRBJ2-3; V gene: TRBV28; D gene: .; CDR3 protein: CARSLVGPSTDTQYF
J gene: TRBJ1-4; V gene: TRBV28; D gene: .; CDR3 protein: CASRGAPANEKLFF
J gene: TRBJ1-1; V gene: TRBV15; D gene: .; CDR3 protein: CATSRDVEGAFF
J gene: TRBJ1-3; V gene: TRBV12-3/TRBV12-4; D gene: .; CDR3 protein: CASSRSWGNTIYF
J gene: TRBJ2-2; V gene: TRBV7-6; D gene: .; CDR3 protein: CASSLIWQEGTGELFF
J gene: TRBJ2-3; V gene: TRBV4-3; D gene: TRBD2; CDR3 protein: CASSFRLAGGSGSQYF
J gene: TRBJ2-2; V gene: TRBV6-2/TRBV6-3; D gene: .; CDR3 protein: CASTKDWNTGELFF
J gene: TRBJ1-1; V gene: TRBV9; D gene: .; CDR3 protein: CASSPGGAQSAEAFF
J gene: TRBJ1-1; V gene: TRBV7-3; D gene: TRBD1; CDR3 protein: CASSPRDRESGEAFF
J gene: TRBJ2-7; V gene: TRBV10-3; D gene: .; CDR3 protein: CAIGRGGDSYEQYF
J gene: TRBJ1-1; V gene: TRBV19; D gene: .; CDR3 protein: CASTSAGTLNTEAFF